This TCR beta chain was observed in a study of long-term antiretroviral therapy in people with HIV (dated by TCRdb to between 2021 and 2024). Regarding the complete study: Collection of the earliest samples took place about a decade ahead of the 2015 WHO recommendation for immediate ART, at a time when ART was typically delayed until CD4 counts fell. About 40% of the 30 participants with HIV were female. Whether ART initiation and durable HIV suppression were associated with changes in peripheral blood TRB repertoire composition and diversity was tested in a retrospective serial study. A total of roughly 180 cryopreserved PBMC samples were contributed to the cohort by 30 adults with confirmed HIV infection, with samples collected serially over a mean of approximately six years (range 1-12). No cross-contamination during QIAcube processing was shown when test extractions of a monoclonal T-cell line were performed alongside about 33 polyclonal samples. The research as a whole found: The samples span the years 2004 to 2017, and the ART regimens used may be less effective than current regimens. Inferences about post-ART repertoire changes were limited because no data were available on ART adherence, viral resistance or therapy changes. Expanded TRB clones identified before ART initiation dominated the repertoire at all time points, although this dominance fluctuated and declined in many PLHIV after ART. Narrower CDR3 length ranges were observed in HIV repertoires than in controls, and an antigen-experienced repertoire with only a slight naive shift after ART was suggested by the network structure. Because pre-ART samples had limited cell numbers, profiling was done on unsorted PBMC rather than on sorted CD4+ and CD8+ T cells. Limited PBMC availability meant only the TCR beta chain was sequenced, without alpha chain pairing. ART initiation was associated with a significant increase in TRB diversity, but diversity stayed significantly below transplant donor controls even after long-term ART.

The junction carries 13 bases between V and J, which are trimmed by 3 bases and 5 bases respectively. Taken from cysteine to phenylalanine, the CDR3 has 14 residues. Just the 42-base CDR3 DNA is kept, in frame starting at base 1. Looking up the germline V gene yields CDR1 SGHTA and CDR2 FQGNSA. The immunoSEQ hsTCRB v3.0 assay was used at survey level resolution for TRB variable region sequencing. The targeted TRB sequencing depth was about 35,000-55,000 T-cell genomes per sample. TRB libraries were pooled and sequenced on an Illumina MiSeq using a v3 150-cycle kit. From the authors' description of their analysis: Repertoire analysis was run in R within a reproducible Nextflow workflow that covered QC, data transformation and analysis. LymphoSeq2, an R package for exploring AIRR-Seq data, was used to implement custom analyses. After excluding several samples that yielded fewer than 5000 total TRB sequences, approximately 180 HIV repertoires remained for analysis. Among the approximately 190 retained HIV repertoires, 55 to 65 were collected before ART initiation and more than 120 after ART initiation. Repertoires were downsampled to 5000 TRB nucleotide sequences, and summary statistics were averaged over 100 downsampling iterations. Only TRB sequences with CDR3 regions of at least seven amino acids were retained for analysis. Diversity was assessed using a clonality score derived from Shannon entropy and using the Gini coefficient. In the repertoire networks, any two of the top 5000 CDR3 amino acid sequences were linked whenever the two sequences differed by an edit distance of one. For TRB CDR3 amino acid sequences, GLIPH2 was used to predict antigen specificity groups and MHC restriction. Known CMV, EBV, HIV or tissue antigen associations were flagged by matching CDR3 amino acid sequences against VDJdb and McPAS-TCR. Pre-ART, post-ART and control groups were compared with Wilcoxon signed-rank tests and Holm-Bonferroni correction. What TCRdb holds here is the immuneACCESS table cut down to in-frame rearrangements. Part of the clones is not present; checked against another copy, under half of the missing clones reflect an unresolved V gene, and the others are unexplained. V and J calls and clone size are those listed in that table; D and trimming were worked out from the DNA. This sample is represented by about 19,000 clones; approximately 88% of them were singletons. The ten top clones hold over 4% of the sample.

This clone was observed once. It lacks a known antigen. It has no much larger one-base neighbor in the sample; base qualities were not kept. To be included, a participant needed at least one PBMC sample from before ART initiation plus at least two post-ART samples. All participants with HIV were treated in the United States of America. Before DNA extraction, cryopreserved samples containing about 0.9-11 million PBMC were thawed and washed. At the time of the earliest PBMC sample for each participant with HIV, ages ranged from roughly 23 to 60 years. PBMC samples from each participant spanned 1-4 timepoints before ART initiation and 2-8 timepoints after ART initiation, with a median of 7 samples. For every participant, serial HIV viral load, CD4+ T-cell count, ART history and demographic data were obtained. A Qiagen kit on a QIAcube was used to extract genomic DNA from unsorted PBMC, with samples processed in batches of 12.

Recombination connected TRBV7-2 to TRBJ1-2, and possibly TRBD1, on 5 matching bases. The origin of this receptor is a man younger than 35 with HIV. Here the sequenced sample was unsorted PBMCs, taken 2.1 years after starting antiretroviral therapy. The DNA sequence reads TGTGCCAGCAGCTTTGGCCAGGGAAGATATGGCTACACCTTC. Its product reads: CASSFGQGRYGYTF.